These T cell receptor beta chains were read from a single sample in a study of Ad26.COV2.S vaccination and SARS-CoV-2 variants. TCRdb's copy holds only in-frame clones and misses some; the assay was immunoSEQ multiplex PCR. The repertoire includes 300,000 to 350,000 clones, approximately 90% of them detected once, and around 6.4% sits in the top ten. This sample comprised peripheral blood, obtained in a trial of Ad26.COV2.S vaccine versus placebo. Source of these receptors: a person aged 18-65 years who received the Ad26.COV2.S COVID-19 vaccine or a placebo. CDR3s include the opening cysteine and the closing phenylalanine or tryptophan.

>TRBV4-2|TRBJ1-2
CASSQPDTNTYGYTF
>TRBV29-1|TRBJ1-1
CSAQNTEAFF
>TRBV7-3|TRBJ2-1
CASSLSTGLTYNEQFF
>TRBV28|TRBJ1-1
CASSLIRGRTEAFF
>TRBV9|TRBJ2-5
CASSVGMWGTTQETQYF
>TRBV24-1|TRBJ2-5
CATSDAGRETQYF
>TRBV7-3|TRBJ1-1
CASSSGTGTEAFF
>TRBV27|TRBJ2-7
CASIGAGTYEQYF
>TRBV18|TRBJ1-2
CASSPLQAGGYTF
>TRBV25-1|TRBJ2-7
CASSGPNPGGSSYEQYF
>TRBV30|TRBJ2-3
CAWSEGVTDTQYF
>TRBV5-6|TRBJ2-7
CASTFGGQGLDEQYF
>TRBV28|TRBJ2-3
CASTPRRVFRSDTQYF
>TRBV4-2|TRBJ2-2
CASSPVAGNTGELFF
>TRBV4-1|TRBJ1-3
CASSQEVPNTIYF
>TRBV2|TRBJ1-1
CASRGAENTEAFF
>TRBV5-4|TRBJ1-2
CASSLKGDGAYGYTF
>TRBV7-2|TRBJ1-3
CASSLGLQLSGNTIYF